The 27 T cell receptor beta chains below all came from one sample that was sequenced in a study of blood T cell repertoires in COVID-19. TCRdb's copy holds only in-frame clones and misses some; the assay was immunoSEQ multiplex PCR. The sample includes 350,000 to 550,000 clones, about 85% of them seen just once. What was sequenced was PBMCs or T cells enriched from blood (not recorded which). These receptor sequences come from a woman between 18 and 30 years old with acute COVID-19.

V usage is TRBV29-1 and J usage is TRBJ2-2; TRBD2 is a possible D gene (5 bases). CDR1 SQVTM and CDR2 ANQGSEA come from the germline V gene. The CDR3 spans 12 residues. V was clipped by 6 bases and J by 6 bases, with 11 bases between them. The CDR3 reads CSVPAAAGELFF. Here the CDR3 DNA reads TGCAGCGTCCCAGCGGCGGCCGGGGAGCTGTTTTTT.

This clone was seen only once. The rearrangement links TRBV27 to TRBJ1-2, with D possibly being TRBD1 (5 bases). V was pared by 5 bases and J by 3 bases, with 31 bases between. The V gene's germline CDR1 is MNHEY and CDR2 SMNVEV (reference sequence). The CDR3 is 20 amino acids. In DNA form, the CDR3 reads TGTGCCAGCAGTCCCCTACCCCGCAGGGCGGGGACCCTAAGTGACTATGGCTACACCTTC. It specifies CASSPLPRRAGTLSDYGYTF.

On this clone itself: Other DNA sequences from this sample encode an identical CDR3 as well. The chain recombines TRBV9 with TRBJ2-2, with 8 bases aligning to TRBD1. The CDR3 spans 14 residues. Trimming cost V 7 bases and J 1 base; bases outside gene matches: 3. Germline V CDR1 and CDR2: SGDLS, YYNGEE. CDR3 bases: TGTGCCAGCCGAGGGACAGGGAACACCGGGGAGCTGTTTTTT. Translating gives CASRGTGNTGELFF.

The V gene is TRBV9, the J gene TRBJ2-3; D is perhaps TRBD2 (6 bases). Germline-derived CDR1 and CDR2 are SGDLS and YYNGEE. The CDR3 covers 16 residues. V lost 0 bases to trimming and J lost 5 bases, with 16 bases between them. Here the CDR3 reads CASSVAAGSSGDTQYF. The CDR3 region has the DNA TGTGCCAGCAGCGTAGCTGCCGGGAGTTCCGGAGATACGCAGTATTTT. The whole variable domain, remainder taken from reference TRBV9 and TRBJ2-3, is DSGVTQTPKHLITATGQRVTLRCSPRSGDLSVYWYQQSLDQGLQFLIQYYNGEERAKGNILERFSAQQFPDLHSELNLSSLELGDSALYFCASSVAAGSSGDTQYFGPGTRLTVL.

This clone was seen just once. The chain has TRBV28 and TRBJ2-7, with 11 positions matching TRBD2. Germline V CDR1 and CDR2: MDHEN, SYDVKM. This CDR3 comprises 16 residues. The J segment lost 0 bases and the V segment lost 4 bases, leaving 5 bases of the junction unmatched. CDR3 in DNA: TGTGCCAGCAGTTCAACTAGCGGGAGTCCCTCCTACGAGCAGTACTTC. It translates to CASSSTSGSPSYEQYF.

The chain uses TRBV2 and TRBJ1-3; 11 positions match TRBD1. Germline V gene data show CDR1 as SNHLY and CDR2 as FYNNEI. The J segment lost 0 bases and the V segment lost 4 bases, leaving 5 bases of the junction unmatched. The CDR3 totals 17 residues. The DNA for the CDR3 is TGTGCCAGCAGTGGGACAGGGGGCCCTTTCTCTGGAAACACCATATATTTT. This codes for CASSGTGGPFSGNTIYF.

In this sample, this clone turned up once. V gene TRBV6-5 combines with J gene TRBJ1-2; 8 bases line up with TRBD1. The CDR3 is 13 amino acids. Germline V gives CDR1 MNHEY, CDR2 SVGAGI. Trimming at V came to 2 bases and at J to 8 bases, leaving 4 bases not matched to a gene. CDR3 in amino acids: CASSYNDRGGYTF. Here the CDR3 DNA reads TGTGCCAGCAGTTACAACGACAGGGGAGGCTACACCTTC.

The J gene is TRBJ2-3, the V gene TRBV11-2; 10 bases agree with TRBD1. The CDR3 extends over 13 amino acids. CDR1 SGHAT and CDR2 FQNNGV come from the germline V gene. With V trimmed by 4 bases and J by 6 bases, 1 base remained unmatched. CDR3 protein: CASSWDRGDTQYF. CDR3 DNA: TGTGCCAGCAGCTGGGACAGGGGCGATACGCAGTATTTT.

The rearrangement joins TRBV12-3 or TRBV12-4 to TRBJ1-1; a weak D match, TRBD1 (5 bases). The CDR3 covers 12 residues. Trimming shortened V by 5 bases and J by 4 bases, and 8 bases separated the two germline ends. CDR3 in amino acids: CASSPGSTEAFF. CDR3 in DNA: TGTGCCAGCAGTCCAGGGTCCACTGAAGCTTTCTTT.

V is TRBV6-5 and J is TRBJ1-1, with D tentatively TRBD1 (6 bases). This CDR3 has 13 amino acids. The V and J ends lost 6 bases and 5 bases respectively, with 13 bases between them. Germline CDR1 is MNHEY and CDR2 is SVGAGI. This CDR3 is CASRVTGLTEAFF. The CDR3 nucleotides read TGTGCCAGCAGGGTTACAGGGCTGACTGAAGCTTTCTTT.

The chain uses TRBV11-2 and TRBJ2-1; D is unresolved. CDR1 and CDR2 (germline): SGHAT, FQNNGV. V lost 1 base and J 9 bases, leaving 7 bases between the germline ends. There are 12 residues in the CDR3. Here the CDR3 DNA reads TGTGCCAGCAGCTTAGCCTTGGCTGAGCAGTTCTTC. It encodes CASSLALAEQFF.

The V call is TRBV6-5, the J call TRBJ1-1; a possible D gene is TRBD1 (6 bases). This CDR3 has 13 residues. Germline V gives CDR1 MNHEY, CDR2 SVGAGI. V gave up 6 bases and J gave up 3 bases, with 11 bases separating them. This chain's CDR3 is CASRDTGYTEAFF. The CDR3 nucleotides read TGTGCCAGCAGGGATACAGGGTACACTGAAGCTTTCTTT.

V gene TRBV9 combines with J gene TRBJ1-4, with TRBD1 as a possible D gene (5 bases). Germline values: CDR1 SGDLS, CDR2 YYNGEE. The CDR3 spans 16 residues. Trimming stripped 3 bases from V and 3 bases from J, with 15 bases between. DNA of the CDR3: TGTGCCAGCAGCGCAGGAAAAGGGGTGGCTAATGAAAAACTGTTTTTT. Its translation is CASSAGKGVANEKLFF.

The chain employs TRBV28 and TRBJ2-1, with 12 bases lining up with TRBD2. Germline values: CDR1 MDHEN, CDR2 SYDVKM. The V gene end was trimmed by 8 bases and the J gene end by 12 bases; junction bases not matched to a gene: 11. The CDR3 covers 14 residues. The CDR3 DNA reads as TGTGCCAGCCTAAGGGCTAGCGGGAGGGGAAGGCAGTTCTTC. This translates into CASLRASGRGRQFF.

V gene TRBV10-3 combines with J gene TRBJ1-5; the D gene is possibly TRBD1 (5 bases). CDR3 length: 16 amino acids. V lost 2 bases, J lost 4 bases, and 15 bases lay in between. The germline gives CDR1 ENHRY, CDR2 SYGVKD. The CDR3 DNA reads TGTGCCATCAGTGAGGGGGGGATGAAGAAAAATCAGCCCCAGCATTTT. Its translation is CAISEGGMKKNQPQHF.

V is TRBV15 and J is TRBJ2-7, with 12 bases aligning to TRBD2. The CDR3 is 15 amino acids. Trimming removed 3 bases from V and 4 bases from J; junction bases left unmatched: 4. The germline gives CDR1 LNHNV, CDR2 YYDKDF (reference sequence). The CDR3 reads CATSSRLAGGYEQYF. DNA of the CDR3: TGTGCCACCAGCAGTCGTCTAGCGGGAGGGTACGAGCAGTACTTC.

This clone occurred once. The chain is built from TRBV2 and TRBJ1-5; 7 positions match TRBD1. There are 13 residues in the CDR3. Per the germline V gene, CDR1 is SNHLY and CDR2 is FYNNEI. V trimming: 6 bases; J trimming: 11 bases; junction bases outside the gene matches: 10. The CDR3 DNA is TGTGCCAGCAGCGGGGACAGTCAATTCTCCCAGCATTTT. Residues: CASSGDSQFSQHF.

The CDR3 here is CAWSPRGQGRTDTQYF. CDR3 DNA: TGTGCCTGGAGTCCAAGAGGACAGGGTCGCACAGATACGCAGTATTTT. The chain employs TRBV30 and TRBJ2-3; 8 bases map to TRBD1. This CDR3 contains 16 residues. Germline CDR1 reads GTSNPN; CDR2 reads SVGIG (reference sequence). J lost 1 base, V lost 2 bases, and 8 bases had no gene match.

This clone came up once. CDR3 bases: TGTGCCAGCACCATTGGCGGGGGGACTGAAGCTTTCTTT. It yields the protein CASTIGGGTEAFF. The V gene is TRBV7-9, the J gene TRBJ1-1; weak D call: TRBD1 (5 bases). Germline V gene data show CDR1 as SEHNR and CDR2 as FQNEAQ (reference sequence). V was pared by 7 bases and J by 5 bases, with 14 bases between. This CDR3 has 13 residues.

The V gene is TRBV4-1, the J gene TRBJ2-7; TRBD1 matches at 8 bases. Germline trimming cut 0 bases from V and 7 bases from J; bases unmatched to any gene: 5. CDR1 is MGHRA and CDR2 is YSYEKL in the germline V gene. The CDR3 spans 14 residues. CDR3 in DNA: TGCGCCAGCAGCCAAGAAAACAGGGGGAGGGAGCAGTACTTC. It specifies CASSQENRGREQYF.

The chain is built from TRBV24-1 and TRBJ2-7; 12 nucleotides match TRBD2. Trimming took 6 bases from V and 7 from J; bases not matched to a gene: 15. This CDR3 is 17 amino acids long. Germline values: CDR1 KGHDR, CDR2 SFDVKD. The CDR3 is CATSSISLAGGPGEQYF. CDR3 nucleotide sequence: TGTGCCACCAGTTCTATCAGCCTAGCGGGAGGGCCGGGTGAGCAGTACTTC.

At least ten counts were recorded for this clone. The chain joins TRBV19 to TRBJ1-2, with TRBD1 identical over 11 bases. J gave up 3 bases and V 6 bases, and 0 bases lay outside the gene matches. This CDR3 has 13 amino acids. The V gene's germline CDR1 is LNHDA and CDR2 SQIVND (reference sequence). The CDR3 loop reads CASRGQGDYGYTF. CDR3 sequence (DNA): TGTGCCAGTAGGGGACAGGGGGACTATGGCTACACCTTC.

V and J are TRBV11-3 and TRBJ2-3; TRBD1 agrees at 9 bases. The J segment lost 4 bases and the V segment lost 6 bases, leaving 2 bases of the junction unmatched. Germline CDR1 SGHNT, CDR2 YENEEA. The length of the CDR3 is 13 residues. The CDR3 region is CASRGQGPDTQYF. As DNA, the CDR3 is TGTGCCAGCAGGGGACAGGGCCCAGATACGCAGTATTTT.

This chain joins TRBV9 and TRBJ2-1; possible D gene TRBD2, 6 bases. Trimming stripped 4 bases from V and 6 bases from J, with 17 bases between. Germline CDR1 is SGDLS and CDR2 is YYNGEE. The CDR3 covers 15 residues. The CDR3 spells CASSPQPTSFNEQFF. CDR3 in DNA: TGTGCCAGCAGCCCACAACCCACTAGCTTCAATGAGCAGTTCTTC.

This sequence joins TRBV28 and TRBJ1-3; D unclear. There are 10 residues in the CDR3. Germline V gives CDR1 MDHEN, CDR2 SYDVKM. Trimming removed 10 bases from V and 4 bases from J, with 5 bases in between. The CDR3 nucleotides read TGTGCCACTACGGGAAACACCATATATTTT. Protein sequence: CATTGNTIYF.

The chain recombines TRBV5-6 with TRBJ1-2; the D gene is possibly TRBD1 (5 bases). Trimming removed 0 bases at V and 4 bases at J, with 7 bases between. The germline V gene encodes CDR1 SGHDT and CDR2 YYEEEE. This CDR3 has 13 amino acids. The CDR3 DNA reads TGTGCCAGCAGCTTGGAACAGGTCTATGGCTACACCTTC. Translating it yields CASSLEQVYGYTF.

DNA for the CDR3: TGTGCCAGCAGCCAACAGGGTATTGGGACCGGGGAGCTGTTTTTT. Protein: CASSQQGIGTGELFF. The chain couples TRBV3-1 (or the pseudogene TRBV3-2) to TRBJ2-2; tentatively, D is TRBD1 (5 bases). Germline CDR1 reads LGHDT; CDR2 reads YNNKEL (reference sequence). This CDR3 has 15 residues. V was trimmed by 2 bases and J by 5 bases, leaving 12 bases between them.